A single sample gave rise to the 17 T cell receptor beta chains below, sequenced in a study of breast tumors, draining lymph nodes, adjacent tissues. Samples came from axillary lymph nodes draining the breast cancer. TCRdb reprocessed the multiplex PCR reads with MiXCR, giving one entry per CDR3 protein. The repertoire includes around 190,000 distinct CDR3 sequences, 30% to 35% of them detected once, and about 4.5% sits in the top ten. The specimen was axillary lymph node tissue. The receptors stem from a female donor with breast cancer. Some clones in this sample may be carry-over from other donors' samples.

At least ten counts were recorded for this clonotype. The V gene is TRBV4-1, the J gene TRBJ1-3; D may be TRBD1 (6 bases). This CDR3 has 15 amino acids. V was pared by 0 bases and J by 5 bases, with 11 bases between. Germline-derived CDR1 and CDR2 are MGHRA and YSYEKL. For the CDR3, the DNA is TGCGCCAGCAGCCAAGATAGACAGGTTCGAAACACCATATATTTT. Translated, it gives CASSQDRQVRNTIYF.

The sample holds a few counts of this clonotype. The V call is TRBV19, the J call TRBJ1-1; no definite D call. CDR1 is LNHDA, CDR2 SQIVND, per germline (reference sequence). V shed 1 base and J shed 1 base, with 4 bases lying between them. This CDR3 comprises 13 residues. As DNA, the CDR3 is TGTGCCAGTAGTATAGTTGCGAACACTGAAGCTTTCTTT. Protein: CASSIVANTEAFF. Supplemented by reference TRBV19 and TRBJ1-1, the full variable domain reads DGGITQSPKYLFRKEGQNVTLSCEQNLNHDAMYWYRQDPGQGLRLIYYSQIVNDFQKGDIAEGYSVSREKKESFPLTVTSAQKNPTAFYLCASSIVANTEAFFGQGTRLTVV.

The chain uses TRBV6-1 and TRBJ2-7; 7 bases map to TRBD1. V gave up 8 bases and J gave up 2 bases; unmatched junction bases: 9. Germline CDR1 reads MNHNS; CDR2 reads SASEGT. The length of the CDR3 is 14 residues. The CDR3 DNA reads TGTGCCAGCCGCTTCGAGGACAGGACCTACGAGCAGTACTTC. It codes for CASRFEDRTYEQYF.

V gene TRBV12-5 combines with J gene TRBJ2-7; 7 bases fit TRBD2. Germline CDR1 LGHNT, CDR2 FRNRAP. The V gene end was trimmed by 4 bases and the J gene end by 4 bases; junction bases not matched to a gene: 4. This CDR3 is 13 amino acids long. The CDR3 region is CASGSGGLYEQYF. The CDR3 DNA follows: TGTGCTAGTGGTTCGGGGGGATTATACGAGCAGTACTTC.

Many counts were recorded for this clonotype. This chain joins TRBV4-1 and TRBJ1-2; perhaps TRBD1 as D (6 bases). Germline CDR1 MGHRA, CDR2 YSYEKL. The CDR3 loop spans 18 amino acids. Trimming cost V 5 bases and J 8 bases, with 30 bases left between them. The DNA for the CDR3 is TGCGCCAGCAGCTCTCAGCAACGGTCCAGGGGTTTGTCGAGCGGCTACACCTTC. Amino acids: CASSSQQRSRGLSSGYTF.

With respect to this clonotype: This may stem from a read error, because a much larger clone lies one nucleotide away. This rearrangement joins TRBV4-2 to TRBJ1-2, with D unresolved. V was trimmed by 0 bases and J by 7 bases, leaving 6 bases between them. Germline V gene sequence: CDR1 LGHNA, CDR2 YNFKEQ. This CDR3 is 12 amino acids long. The CDR3 loop reads CASSQDPVGYTF. Here the CDR3 DNA reads TGTGCCAGCAGCCAAGATCCCGTTGGCTACACCTTC.

As regards this clonotype: This may stem from a read error, because a much larger clone lies one nucleotide away. This sequence joins TRBV12-3 or TRBV12-4 and TRBJ2-1; 7 nucleotides agree with TRBD2. This CDR3 has 15 amino acids. The CDR3 DNA reads TGTGCCAGCAGTTCCGCGGGAGTCAAACACAATGAGCAGTCCTTC. It specifies CASSSAGVKHNEQSF.

A few counts support this clonotype. This chain joins TRBV14 and TRBJ1-2, with TRBD1 identical over 9 bases. This CDR3 has 18 amino acids. Germline V gene sequence: CDR1 SGHDN, CDR2 FVKESK. Trimming cost V 0 bases and J 4 bases; bases outside gene matches: 12. CDR3 nucleotide sequence: TGTGCCAGCAGCCAAGAAGGGACAGGGACGAACCTTGCCTATGGCTACACCTTC. Translating it yields CASSQEGTGTNLAYGYTF.

This clonotype was counted many times. CDR3 region: CASSKGTAGNTIYF. CDR3 bases: TGTGCCAGCAGCAAGGGGACAGCTGGAAACACCATATATTTT. This chain links TRBV7-9 with TRBJ1-3; 7 positions match TRBD1. The junction had 3 bases not matched to a gene; V was cut back by 5 bases and J by 2 bases. Germline CDR1 SEHNR, CDR2 FQNEAQ (reference sequence). The CDR3 extends over 14 amino acids.

The V gene is TRBV18, the J gene TRBJ1-2; 7 bases map to TRBD1. Germline V gives CDR1 KGHSH, CDR2 LQKENI. J was trimmed by 4 bases and V by 6 bases; bases with no gene match: 8. This CDR3 has 14 residues. Here the CDR3 reads CASSPGQVLYGYTF. The DNA of the CDR3 is TGTGCCAGCTCTCCCGGACAGGTCCTCTATGGCTACACCTTC.

This clonotype was seen a handful of times. One junction end disagrees with the germline gene, perhaps due to a read error. CDR3 in DNA: TGCAGTGCTAGAGATAGCGGCCAGGCCCTAAACTATGGCCACACCTTC. It specifies CSARDSGQALNYGHTF. The V and J genes are TRBV20-1 and TRBJ1-2; no firm D call. The CDR3 is 16 amino acids. From germline, CDR1 is DFQATT and CDR2 SNEGSKA (reference sequence).

The sample holds many counts of this clonotype. The V and J genes are TRBV6-1 and TRBJ1-5; possibly TRBD1 for D (6 bases). The germline gives CDR1 MNHNS, CDR2 SASEGT. The CDR3 is made up of 15 amino acids. The V and J ends lost 0 bases and 6 bases respectively, with 12 bases between them. In nucleotides, the CDR3 is TGTGCCAGCAGTGAAGCCTTTTTAGGGGGTCAGCCCCAGCATTTT. Translation gives CASSEAFLGGQPQHF.

In this sample, this clonotype is medium-sized (0.01 to 0.1%). This chain connects TRBV29-1 to TRBJ1-3; D is undetermined. Trimming shortened V by 4 bases and J by 1 base, and 8 bases separated the two germline ends. Germline CDR1 SQVTM, CDR2 ANQGSEA. There are 13 residues in the CDR3. CDR3 in amino acids: CSVGYSSGNTIYF. The CDR3 DNA reads TGCAGCGTTGGATATTCTTCTGGAAACACCATATATTTT.

This clonotype has ten or more counts. This chain joins TRBV2 and TRBJ2-2; a weak D match, TRBD1 (6 bases). V lost 10 bases and J 1 base, leaving 16 bases between the germline ends. Germline V CDR1 and CDR2: SNHLY, FYNNEI. This CDR3 has 15 amino acids. CDR3 sequence (DNA): TGTGCCACCTCGGGACAAGCCTTGAACACCGGGGAGCTGTTTTTT. It codes for CATSGQALNTGELFF.

This chain joins TRBV20-1 and TRBJ2-7; possibly TRBD1 or TRBD2 for D (5 bases each). This CDR3 is 15 amino acids long. Trimming stripped 2 bases from V and 6 bases from J, with 20 bases between. In germline, CDR1 is DFQATT, CDR2 SNEGSKA (reference sequence). For the CDR3, the DNA is TGCAGTGCTAGACCCTCCGGGGCAGGGAGTCTCGAGCAGTACTTC. Amino acids: CSARPSGAGSLEQYF.

About this clonotype: A read error may explain this, as a much larger clone is one base away. The genes are TRBV7-9 and TRBJ1-3; D is possibly TRBD1 (6 bases). CDR1 is SEHNR, CDR2 FQNEAQ, per germline (reference sequence). CDR3 length: 17 amino acids. The DNA of the CDR3 is TGTGCCAGCAGCTTACGGTGGCCGGGGGCGAGTGGAAACCCCATATATTTT. Its translation is CASSLRWPGASGNPIYF.

Concerning this clonotype: Because the CDR3 is missing its conserved closing phenylalanine or tryptophan, this is likely a read error. The chain recombines TRBV6-5 with TRBJ2-3, with 8 bases matching TRBD1. V lost 6 bases to trimming and J lost 2 bases; unmatched junction nucleotides: 13. Germline V lookup: CDR1 MNHEY, CDR2 SVGAGI. The CDR3 has 17 amino acids. CDR3 residues: CASRRSGTGSITDTQYL. The CDR3 region has the DNA TGTGCCAGCAGGAGATCCGGGACAGGATCAATCACAGATACGCAGTATCTT.